This is a list of T cell receptor beta chains from one sample in a study of OX40 agonist ivuxolimab in advanced cancers. TCRdb's table, derived via immunoSEQ multiplex PCR, lists solely in-frame clones and lacks some. The data contain tens of thousands of clones, roughly 86% of them singletons. The sample here was CD4+ or CD8+ T cells sorted from blood, taken in a trial of the OX40 agonist ivuxolimab. These receptors were obtained from an adult with an advanced solid tumor such as melanoma, head and neck, liver or kidney cancer. The CDR3 runs from the conserved cysteine through the conserved F or W. D genes are given only for firm matches. Part of the rows lack a size; the others show once, few, many or a class for expanded clones.

d_call	cdr3_length	clone_size	v_call	j_call	cdr3_aa	cdr3_nt
TRBD2	13	once	TRBV6-6	TRBJ2-1	CASSTEWEGEQFF	TGTGCCAGCAGTACCGAATGGGAGGGTGAGCAGTTCTTC
NA	13	NA	TRBV11-2	TRBJ1-1	CASSLAQNTEAFF	TGTGCCAGCAGCTTAGCTCAAAACACTGAAGCTTTCTTT
TRBD1	16	NA	TRBV10-3	TRBJ2-7	CAISEGDRDLSYEQYF	TGTGCCATCAGTGAAGGGGACAGGGACCTATCCTACGAGCAGTACTTC
TRBD1	14	NA	TRBV6-6	TRBJ1-4	CASSDRDSNEKLFF	TGTGCCAGCAGCGACCGGGACAGTAATGAAAAACTGTTTTTT
TRBD1	13	NA	TRBV28	TRBJ1-2	CAIREGAGYGYTF	TGTGCCATCCGGGAGGGGGCAGGCTATGGCTACACCTTC
NA	16	NA	TRBV5-1	TRBJ1-2	CASSLAGQPSNYGYTF	TGCGCCAGCAGCTTGGCGGGCCAGCCCTCTAACTATGGCTACACCTTC
TRBD1	15	NA	TRBV6-5	TRBJ1-4	CASRTGVGRGEKLFF	TGTGCCAGCAGAACAGGGGTTGGACGAGGTGAAAAACTGTTTTTT
NA	17	NA	TRBV19	TRBJ1-1	CASRLAGPIRSNTEAFF	TGTGCCAGTAGATTGGCAGGACCCATTAGATCGAACACTGAAGCTTTCTTT
TRBD1	14	NA	TRBV28	TRBJ2-2	CASRSGQGGGELFF	TGTGCCAGCAGATCGGGACAGGGTGGCGGGGAGCTGTTTTTT
TRBD1	17	once	TRBV7-9	TRBJ2-7	CASSSDRGTTPAYEQYF	TGTGCCAGCAGCTCGGACAGGGGGACCACACCTGCCTACGAGCAGTACTTC
TRBD2	17	NA	TRBV28	TRBJ2-3	CASSLGGLAASTDTQYF	TGTGCCAGCAGTTTAGGAGGTCTAGCGGCTAGCACAGATACGCAGTATTTT
NA	14	NA	TRBV6-5	TRBJ1-1	CASSYSGQTTEAFF	TGTGCCAGCAGTTACTCGGGACAAACGACCGAAGCTTTCTTT
NA	13	NA	TRBV7-9	TRBJ2-7	CASSPLPGYEQYF	TGTGCCAGCAGCCCACTGCCAGGGTACGAGCAGTACTTC
TRBD1	14	NA	TRBV29-1	TRBJ1-1	CSAGGRGGNTEAFF	TGCAGCGCTGGGGGCAGGGGGGGCAACACTGAAGCTTTCTTT
TRBD1	15	NA	TRBV28	TRBJ1-2	CASSPTGEQMVRYTF	TGTGCCAGCAGTCCGACAGGGGAACAAATGGTACGCTACACCTTC
NA	12	NA	TRBV28	TRBJ1-2	CASTFPPYGYTF	TGTGCCAGCACCTTCCCCCCATATGGCTACACCTTC
TRBD1	15	NA	TRBV5-6	TRBJ2-7	CASSRTGDLSYEQYF	TGTGCCAGCAGTCGGACAGGGGATCTCTCCTACGAGCAGTACTTC
NA	14	few	TRBV6-6	TRBJ1-3	CASKLDLSGNTIYF	TGTGCCAGCAAACTGGACCTCTCTGGAAACACCATATATTTT
NA	14	NA	TRBV28	TRBJ1-4	CASRGTTTNEKLFF	TGTGCCAGCAGGGGGACAACAACTAATGAAAAACTGTTTTTT
NA	15	NA	TRBV7-8	TRBJ1-1	CASSLVGDVNTEAFF	TGTGCCAGCAGCTTAGTTGGAGACGTGAACACTGAAGCTTTCTTT
NA	12	NA	TRBV2	TRBJ2-7	CASRGLRHEQYF	TGTGCCAGCCGTGGGTTGAGACACGAGCAGTACTTC
NA	14	NA	TRBV7-9	TRBJ1-4	CASSWIGPNEKLFF	TGTGCCAGCAGCTGGATAGGACCAAATGAAAAACTGTTTTTT
NA	16	NA	TRBV5-1	TRBJ2-2	CASSLTGTSNTGELFF	TGCGCCAGCAGCCTCACAGGGACATCGAACACCGGGGAGCTGTTTTTT
TRBD2	16	NA	TRBV18	TRBJ2-2	CASSRPGLAGVGELFF	TGTGCCAGCTCACGACCGGGACTAGCGGGAGTGGGGGAGCTGTTTTTT
NA	13	NA	TRBV11-2	TRBJ2-1	CASSSDRYNEQFF	TGTGCCAGCAGCTCGGACCGCTACAATGAGCAGTTCTTC
NA	14	NA	TRBV19	TRBJ1-4	CASRPGPTNEKLFF	TGTGCCAGTAGGCCGGGACCAACTAATGAAAAACTGTTTTTT
TRBD2	16	NA	TRBV4-3	TRBJ2-1	CASSQSTSGTGNEQFF	TGCGCCAGCAGCCAATCGACTAGCGGGACGGGCAATGAGCAGTTCTTC
NA	14	NA	TRBV2	TRBJ1-4	CASSDALTNEKLFF	TGTGCCAGCAGTGACGCCCTAACTAATGAAAAACTGTTTTTT
NA	15	NA	TRBV7-2	TRBJ1-3	CASSLSSSSGNTIYF	TGTGCCAGCAGCTTGTCCAGTTCCTCTGGAAACACCATATATTTT
NA	13	NA	TRBV19	TRBJ1-4	CASMGTVWEKLFF	TGTGCCAGTATGGGGACCGTGTGGGAAAAACTGTTTTTT
NA	15	once	TRBV30	TRBJ1-2	CAWSVNNRNNYGYTF	TGTGCCTGGAGTGTAAATAACAGGAATAACTATGGCTACACCTTC
TRBD1	16	NA	TRBV18	TRBJ2-3	CASSPPGTGDGDTQYF	TGTGCCAGCTCACCACCGGGGACAGGGGATGGGGATACGCAGTATTTT
TRBD2	17	NA	TRBV7-9	TRBJ2-7	CASSPIPGLAGVYEQYF	TGTGCCAGCAGCCCCATACCCGGACTAGCCGGGGTCTACGAGCAGTACTTC
TRBD1	14	NA	TRBV27	TRBJ2-7	CASGKGGGPYEQYF	TGTGCCAGCGGAAAAGGGGGCGGACCCTACGAGCAGTACTTC
TRBD2	17	NA	TRBV7-9	TRBJ2-3	CASSPWTSGRDTDTQYF	TGTGCCAGCAGCCCCTGGACTAGCGGGAGAGACACAGATACGCAGTATTTT
NA	14	few	TRBV5-1	TRBJ1-5	CASSPGPDRQPQHF	TGCGCCAGCAGCCCTGGACCGGACCGACAGCCCCAGCATTTT
NA	15	NA	TRBV6-1	TRBJ1-1	CASSEYGGADTEAFF	TGTGCCAGCAGTGAATACGGGGGGGCTGACACTGAAGCTTTCTTT
TRBD1	17	NA	TRBV28	TRBJ1-1	CASRRGTGGLMNTEAFF	TGTGCCAGTAGAAGGGGAACAGGGGGCCTCATGAACACTGAAGCTTTCTTT
NA	13	NA	TRBV27	TRBJ2-7	CASSFSSEDRKYF	TGTGCCAGCAGTTTTTCATCTGAGGACAGAAAGTACTTC
NA	14	few	TRBV11-2	TRBJ2-1	CASSLNGAYNEQFF	TGTGCCAGCAGCTTAAACGGGGCCTACAATGAGCAGTTCTTC
NA	15	NA	TRBV27	TRBJ1-4	CASSPQVATNEKLFF	TGTGCCAGCAGTCCTCAGGTTGCAACTAATGAAAAACTGTTTTTT
TRBD1	15	NA	TRBV6-1	TRBJ1-2	CASSDRQGYFYGYTF	TGTGCCAGCAGTGACCGACAGGGGTACTTCTATGGCTACACCTTC
TRBD1	17	NA	TRBV2	TRBJ2-1	CASTRDIPGQGLGEQFF	TGTGCCAGCACCAGAGATATACCGGGACAGGGACTCGGTGAGCAGTTCTTC
NA	11	NA	TRBV28	TRBJ1-2	CASLQGWGYTF	TGTGCCAGCCTACAGGGTTGGGGCTACACCTTC
NA	15	NA	TRBV6-5	TRBJ2-1	CASSYSWQGGNEQFF	TGTGCCAGCAGTTACTCGTGGCAGGGTGGCAATGAGCAGTTCTTC
NA	14	NA	TRBV21-1	TRBJ1-2	CASSKGGTPYGYTF	TGTGCCAGCAGCAAGGGCGGGACACCTTATGGCTACACCTTC
NA	15	NA	TRBV9	TRBJ1-4	CASSFSTADNEKLFF	TGTGCCAGCAGCTTTTCGACAGCAGATAATGAAAAACTGTTTTTT
NA	15	NA	TRBV7-3	TRBJ2-5	CASSPAGALQETQYF	TGTGCCAGCAGTCCCGCAGGGGCGCTTCAGGAGACCCAGTACTTC
NA	12	NA	TRBV29-1	TRBJ2-3	CSVLRDTDTQYF	TGCAGCGTTCTGAGGGACACAGATACGCAGTATTTT
NA	13	NA	TRBV14	TRBJ1-1	CASSPGFNGEAFF	TGTGCCAGCAGCCCCGGGTTTAACGGAGAAGCTTTCTTT
NA	11	once	TRBV5-6	TRBJ2-7	CASRSAYEQYF	TGTGCCAGCAGGAGTGCCTACGAGCAGTACTTC
TRBD2	14	NA	TRBV4-3	TRBJ2-3	CASSQGLAGDTQYF	TGCGCCAGCAGCCAAGGACTAGCGGGAGATACGCAGTATTTT